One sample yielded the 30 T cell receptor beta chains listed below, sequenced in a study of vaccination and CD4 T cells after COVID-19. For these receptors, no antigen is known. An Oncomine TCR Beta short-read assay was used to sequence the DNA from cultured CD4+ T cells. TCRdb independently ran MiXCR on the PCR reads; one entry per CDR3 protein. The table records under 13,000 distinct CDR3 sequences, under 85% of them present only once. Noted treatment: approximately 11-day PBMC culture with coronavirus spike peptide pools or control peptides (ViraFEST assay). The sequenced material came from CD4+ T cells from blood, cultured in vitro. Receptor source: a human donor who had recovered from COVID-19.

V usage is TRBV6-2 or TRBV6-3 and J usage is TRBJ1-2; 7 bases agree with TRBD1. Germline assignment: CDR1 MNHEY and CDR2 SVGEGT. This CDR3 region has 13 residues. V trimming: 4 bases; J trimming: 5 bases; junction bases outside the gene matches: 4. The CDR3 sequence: CASSWTGPYGYTF. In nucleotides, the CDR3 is TGTGCCAGCAGTTGGACAGGCCCTTATGGCTACACCTTC.

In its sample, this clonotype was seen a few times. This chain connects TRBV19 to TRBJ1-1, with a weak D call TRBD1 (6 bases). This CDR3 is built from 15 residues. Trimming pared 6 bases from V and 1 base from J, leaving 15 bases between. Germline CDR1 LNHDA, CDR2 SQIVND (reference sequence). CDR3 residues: CASSYDRPPNTEAFF. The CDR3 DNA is TGTGCCAGTAGCTACGACAGGCCTCCGAACACTGAAGCTTTCTTT.

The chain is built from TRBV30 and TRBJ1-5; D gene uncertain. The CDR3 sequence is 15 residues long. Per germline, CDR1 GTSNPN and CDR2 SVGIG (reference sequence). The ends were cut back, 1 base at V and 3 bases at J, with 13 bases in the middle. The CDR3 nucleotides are TGTGCCTGGAGTGCTCGCGGATTATACAATCAGCCCCAGCATTTT. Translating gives CAWSARGLYNQPQHF.

This CDR3 is CASSLLAGVTETQYF. CDR3 in DNA: TGTGCCAGCAGCTTACTCGCGGGAGTTACGGAGACCCAGTACTTC. The chain couples TRBV7-2 to TRBJ2-5; 7 bases align to TRBD2. Trimming at V came to 2 bases and at J to 5 bases, leaving 8 bases not matched to a gene. This CDR3 spans 15 amino acids. In germline, CDR1 is SGHTA, CDR2 FQGNSA.

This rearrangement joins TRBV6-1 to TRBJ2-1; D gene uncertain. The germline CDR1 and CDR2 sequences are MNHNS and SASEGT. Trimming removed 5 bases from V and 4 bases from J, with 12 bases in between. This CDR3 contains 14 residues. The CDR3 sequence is CASSMRQLYNEQFF. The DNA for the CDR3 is TGTGCCAGCAGTATGAGGCAGTTATACAATGAGCAGTTCTTC.

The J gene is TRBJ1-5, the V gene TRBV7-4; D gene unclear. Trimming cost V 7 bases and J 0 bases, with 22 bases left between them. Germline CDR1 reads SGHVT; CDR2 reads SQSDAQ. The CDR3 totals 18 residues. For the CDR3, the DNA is TGTGCCAGCACCCCAGCAGCATATATCCGGGATAGCAATCAGCCCCAGCATTTT. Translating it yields CASTPAAYIRDSNQPQHF. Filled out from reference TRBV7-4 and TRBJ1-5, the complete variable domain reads GAGVSQSPRYKVAKRGRDVALRCDSISGHVTLYWYRQTLGQGSEVLTYSQSDAQRDKSGRPSGRFSAERPERSVSTLKIQRTEQGDSAVYLCASTPAAYIRDSNQPQHFGDGTRLSIL.

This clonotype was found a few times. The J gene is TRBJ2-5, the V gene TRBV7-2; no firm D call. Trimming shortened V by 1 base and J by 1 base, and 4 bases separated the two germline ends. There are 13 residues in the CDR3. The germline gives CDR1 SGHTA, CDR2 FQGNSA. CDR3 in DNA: TGTGCCAGCAGCTTAGTCGCCCAAGAGACCCAGTACTTC. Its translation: CASSLVAQETQYF.

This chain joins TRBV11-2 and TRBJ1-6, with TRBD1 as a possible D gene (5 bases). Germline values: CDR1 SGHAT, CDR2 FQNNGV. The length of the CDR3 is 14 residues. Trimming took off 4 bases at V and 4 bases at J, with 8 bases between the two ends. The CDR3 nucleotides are TGTGCCAGCAGCTCGTCAGGGTATAATTCACCCCTCCACTTT. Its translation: CASSSSGYNSPLHF.

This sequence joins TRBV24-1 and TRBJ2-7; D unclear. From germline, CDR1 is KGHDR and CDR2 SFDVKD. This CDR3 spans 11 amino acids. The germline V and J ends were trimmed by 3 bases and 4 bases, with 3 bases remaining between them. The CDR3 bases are TGTGCCACCAGTGATGGGTACGAGCAGTACTTC. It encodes CATSDGYEQYF.

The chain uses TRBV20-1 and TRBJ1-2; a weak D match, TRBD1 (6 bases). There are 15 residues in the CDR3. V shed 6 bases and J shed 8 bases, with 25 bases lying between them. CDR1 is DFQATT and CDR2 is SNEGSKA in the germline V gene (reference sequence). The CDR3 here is CSATPGRAGEGGYTF. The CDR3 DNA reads TGCAGTGCCACGCCAGGGCGGGCAGGGGAAGGGGGCTACACCTTC.

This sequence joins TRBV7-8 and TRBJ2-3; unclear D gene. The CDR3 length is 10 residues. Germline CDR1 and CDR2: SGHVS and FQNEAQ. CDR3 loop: CAYGTDTQYF. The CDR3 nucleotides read TGTGCTTATGGCACAGATACGCAGTATTTT.

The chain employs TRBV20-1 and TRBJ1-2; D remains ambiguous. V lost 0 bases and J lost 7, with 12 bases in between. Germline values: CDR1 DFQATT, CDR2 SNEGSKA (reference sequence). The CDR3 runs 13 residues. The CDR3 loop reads CSARDRRAGGYTF. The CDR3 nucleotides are TGCAGTGCTAGAGATCGAAGGGCTGGTGGCTACACCTTC.

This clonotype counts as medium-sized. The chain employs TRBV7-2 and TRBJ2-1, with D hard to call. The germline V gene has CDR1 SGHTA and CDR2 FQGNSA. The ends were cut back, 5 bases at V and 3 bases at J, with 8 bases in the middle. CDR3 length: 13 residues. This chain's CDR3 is CASSPFYYNEQFF. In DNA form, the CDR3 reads TGTGCCAGCAGCCCCTTTTACTACAATGAGCAGTTCTTC.

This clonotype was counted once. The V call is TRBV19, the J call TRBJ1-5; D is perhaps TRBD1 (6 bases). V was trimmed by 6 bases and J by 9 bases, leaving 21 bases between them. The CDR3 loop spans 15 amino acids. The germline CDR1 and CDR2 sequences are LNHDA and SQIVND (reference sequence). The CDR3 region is CASSWTGLIGGPQHF. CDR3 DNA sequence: TGTGCCAGTAGCTGGACGGGACTTATAGGGGGGCCCCAGCATTTT.

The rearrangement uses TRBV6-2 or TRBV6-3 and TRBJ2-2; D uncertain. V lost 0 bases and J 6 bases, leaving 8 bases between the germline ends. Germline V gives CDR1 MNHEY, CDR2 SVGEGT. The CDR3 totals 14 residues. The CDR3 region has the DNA TGTGCCAGCAGTTACTCGGCGTCGGCCGGGGAGCTGTTTTTT. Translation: CASSYSASAGELFF.

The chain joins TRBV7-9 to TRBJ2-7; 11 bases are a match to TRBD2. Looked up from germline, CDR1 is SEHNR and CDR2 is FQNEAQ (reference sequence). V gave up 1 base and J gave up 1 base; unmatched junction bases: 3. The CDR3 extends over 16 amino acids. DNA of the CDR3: TGTGCCAGCAGCTTAGGGGCTAGCGGGGGGTCCTACGAGCAGTACTTC. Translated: CASSLGASGGSYEQYF.

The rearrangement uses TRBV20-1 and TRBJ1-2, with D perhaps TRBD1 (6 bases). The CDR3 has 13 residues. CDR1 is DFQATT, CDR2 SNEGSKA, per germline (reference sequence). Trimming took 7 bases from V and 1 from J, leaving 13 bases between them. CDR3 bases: TGCAGTGAAAGGGGGGCGGGTAACTATGGCTACACCTTC. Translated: CSERGAGNYGYTF.

The CDR3: CASSPQGMNTEAFF. In DNA form, the CDR3 reads TGTGCCAGCAGTCCCCAGGGTATGAACACTGAAGCTTTCTTT. The chain recombines TRBV28 with TRBJ1-1; D possibly corresponds to TRBD1 (5 bases). Germline assignment: CDR1 MDHEN and CDR2 SYDVKM. With 5 bases removed from V and 0 bases from J, the gap between germline ends came to 10 bases. The CDR3 is made up of 14 amino acids.

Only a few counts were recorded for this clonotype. CDR3 DNA: TGTGCCAGCAGCTTACTCCTAGCCAAAAACATTCAGTACTTC. It is translated as CASSLLLAKNIQYF. The chain carries TRBV7-2 and TRBJ2-4; D is uncertain. Per germline, CDR1 SGHTA and CDR2 FQGNSA. CDR3 length: 14 residues. Trimming left V 2 bases short and J 0 bases short, with 5 bases between.

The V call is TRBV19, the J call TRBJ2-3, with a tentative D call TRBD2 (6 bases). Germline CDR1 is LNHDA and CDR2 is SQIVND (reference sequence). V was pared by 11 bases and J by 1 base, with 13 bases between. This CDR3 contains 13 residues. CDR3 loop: CARDCRGTDTQYF. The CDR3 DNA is TGTGCCCGGGACTGTCGAGGCACAGATACGCAGTATTTT.

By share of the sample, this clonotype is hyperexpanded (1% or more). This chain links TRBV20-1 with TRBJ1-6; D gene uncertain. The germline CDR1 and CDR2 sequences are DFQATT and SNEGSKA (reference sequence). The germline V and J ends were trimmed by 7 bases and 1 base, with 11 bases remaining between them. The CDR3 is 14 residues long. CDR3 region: CSVRLRSYNSPLHF. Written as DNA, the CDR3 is TGCAGTGTCAGGTTGAGGTCCTATAATTCACCCCTCCACTTT.

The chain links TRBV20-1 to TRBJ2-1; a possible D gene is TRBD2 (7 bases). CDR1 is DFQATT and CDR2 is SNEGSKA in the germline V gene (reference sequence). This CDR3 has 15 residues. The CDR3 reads CSVLRGGSSYNEQFF. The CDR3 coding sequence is TGCAGCGTTTTAAGGGGGGGAAGCTCCTACAATGAGCAGTTCTTC.

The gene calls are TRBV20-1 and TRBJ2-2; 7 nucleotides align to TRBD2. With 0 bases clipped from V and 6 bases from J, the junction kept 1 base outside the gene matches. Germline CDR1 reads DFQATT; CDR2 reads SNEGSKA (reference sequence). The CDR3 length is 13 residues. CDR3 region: CSARDRGAGELFF. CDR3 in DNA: TGCAGTGCTAGAGATCGGGGGGCCGGGGAGCTGTTTTTT.

CDR3 bases: TGTGCCAGCAGTTATGGCGGATCGAGCTCCTACGAGCAGTACTTC. This encodes CASSYGGSSSYEQYF. This chain uses TRBV6-2 or TRBV6-3 with TRBJ2-7, with unresolved D. This CDR3 is built from 15 residues. Germline V gene sequence: CDR1 MNHEY, CDR2 SVGEGT. Trimming took off 3 bases at V and 0 bases at J, with 12 bases between the two ends.

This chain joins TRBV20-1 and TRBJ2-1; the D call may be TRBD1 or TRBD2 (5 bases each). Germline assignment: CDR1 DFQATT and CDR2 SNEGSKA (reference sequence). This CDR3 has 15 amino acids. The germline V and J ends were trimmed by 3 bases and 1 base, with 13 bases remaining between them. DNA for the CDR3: TGCAGTGCTAGTTCTGGGGGAGCGTCCTACAATGAGCAGTTCTTC. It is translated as CSASSGGASYNEQFF.

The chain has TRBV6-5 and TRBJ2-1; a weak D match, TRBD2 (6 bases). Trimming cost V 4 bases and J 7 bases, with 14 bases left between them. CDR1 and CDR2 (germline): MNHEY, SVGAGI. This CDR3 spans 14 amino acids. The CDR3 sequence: CASSSMGGVNEQFF. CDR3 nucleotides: TGTGCCAGCAGTTCAATGGGGGGAGTGAATGAGCAGTTCTTC.

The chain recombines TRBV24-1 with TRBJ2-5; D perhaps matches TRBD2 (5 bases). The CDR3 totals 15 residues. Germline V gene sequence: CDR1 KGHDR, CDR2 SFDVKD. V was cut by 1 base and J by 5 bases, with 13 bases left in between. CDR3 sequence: CATSDFRGGNETQYF. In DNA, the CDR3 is TGTGCCACCAGTGATTTTCGGGGTGGAAACGAGACCCAGTACTTC.

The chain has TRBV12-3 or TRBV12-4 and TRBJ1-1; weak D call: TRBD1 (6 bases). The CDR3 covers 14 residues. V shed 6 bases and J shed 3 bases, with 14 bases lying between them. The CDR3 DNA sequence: TGTGCCAGCAGCCCGTACCCAGGGGACACTGAAGCTTTCTTT. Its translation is CASSPYPGDTEAFF.

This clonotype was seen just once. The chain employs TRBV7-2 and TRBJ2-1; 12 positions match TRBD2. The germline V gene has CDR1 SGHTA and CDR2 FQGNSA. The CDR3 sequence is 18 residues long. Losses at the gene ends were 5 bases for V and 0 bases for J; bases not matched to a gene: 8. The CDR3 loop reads CASSHRTSGTSSYNEQFF. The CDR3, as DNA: TGTGCCAGCAGCCACCGGACTAGCGGGACGAGCTCCTACAATGAGCAGTTCTTC.

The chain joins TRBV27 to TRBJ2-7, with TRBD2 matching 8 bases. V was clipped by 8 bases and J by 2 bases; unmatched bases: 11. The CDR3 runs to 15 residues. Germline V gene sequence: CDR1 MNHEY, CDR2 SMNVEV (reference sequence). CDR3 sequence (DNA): TGTGCCAGCTCCCTTGAAGGCGGGAGGCCCTACGAGCAGTACTTC. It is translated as CASSLEGGRPYEQYF.